This TCR beta chain emerged from a study of T cells in Graves' hyperthyroidism and ophthalmopathy. The study's findings and limits: A median around 6.4 months before onset, the model predicted ophthalmopathy.

RNA transcripts gave rise to amplified TCR beta CDR3 regions. The HTBI primer set was used in a first-round RT-PCR of the TCR CDR3. In TCRdb, the multiplex PCR reads were re-called with MiXCR into one record per CDR3 protein. The table includes hundreds of thousands of distinct CDR3 sequences, approximately 15% detected once. This clonotype has a count of ten or more. Its antigen is not known. This TCR was recovered from a man younger than 30 with Graves' ophthalmopathy. Sequenced: blood.

This chain's CDR3 is CASSPPIPRVYEQFF. The CDR3 region has the DNA TGTGCCAGCTCACCACCGATTCCCAGGGTCTATGAGCAGTTCTTC. This rearrangement joins TRBV18 to TRBJ2-1; D is possibly TRBD1 (5 bases). CDR1 and CDR2 from the germline V gene are KGHSH and LQKENI. The V end lost 0 bases, the J end lost 8 bases, and 14 bases lay between the germline ends. The CDR3 runs to 15 residues. Complete variable domain (other parts from reference TRBV18 and TRBJ2-1): NAGVMQNPRHLVRRRGQEARLRCSPMKGHSHVYWYRQLPEEGLKFMVYLQKENIIDESGMPKERFSAEFPKEGPSILRIQQVVRGDSAAYFCASSPPIPRVYEQFFGPGTRLTVL.